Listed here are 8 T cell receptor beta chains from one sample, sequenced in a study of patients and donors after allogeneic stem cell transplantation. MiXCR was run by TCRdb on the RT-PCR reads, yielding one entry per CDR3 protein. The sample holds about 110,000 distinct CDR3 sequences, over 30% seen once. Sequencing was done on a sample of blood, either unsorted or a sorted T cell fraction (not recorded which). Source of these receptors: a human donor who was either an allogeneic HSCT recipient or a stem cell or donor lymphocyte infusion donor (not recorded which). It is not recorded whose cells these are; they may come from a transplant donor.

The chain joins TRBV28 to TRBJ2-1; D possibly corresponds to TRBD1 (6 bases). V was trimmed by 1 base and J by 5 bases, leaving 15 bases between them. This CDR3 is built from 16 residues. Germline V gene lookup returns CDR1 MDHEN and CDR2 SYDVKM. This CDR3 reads CASSLFVTGTNNEQFF. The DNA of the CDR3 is TGTGCCAGCAGTTTATTCGTTACAGGGACCAACAATGAGCAGTTCTTC.

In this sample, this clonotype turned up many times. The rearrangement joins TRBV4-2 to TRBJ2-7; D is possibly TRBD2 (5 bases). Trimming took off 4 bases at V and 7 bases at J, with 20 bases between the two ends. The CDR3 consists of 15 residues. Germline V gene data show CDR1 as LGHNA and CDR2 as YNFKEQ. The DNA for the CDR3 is TGTGCCAGCAGCCCGGGAACGGAGAGGACGGGAGAGCAGTACTTC. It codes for CASSPGTERTGEQYF.

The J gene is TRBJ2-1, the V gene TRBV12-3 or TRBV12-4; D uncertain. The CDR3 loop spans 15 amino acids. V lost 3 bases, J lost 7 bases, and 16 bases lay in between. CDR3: CASSFPSRVWNEQFF. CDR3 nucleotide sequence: TGTGCCAGCAGTTTCCCGTCACGGGTATGGAATGAGCAGTTCTTC.

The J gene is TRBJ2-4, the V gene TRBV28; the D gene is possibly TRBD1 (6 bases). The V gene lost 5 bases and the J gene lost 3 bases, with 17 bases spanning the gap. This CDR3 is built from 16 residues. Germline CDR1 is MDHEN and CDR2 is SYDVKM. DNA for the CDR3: TGTGCCAGCAGTAATCGACAGGTTGGGGTCAAAAACATTCAGTACTTC. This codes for CASSNRQVGVKNIQYF.

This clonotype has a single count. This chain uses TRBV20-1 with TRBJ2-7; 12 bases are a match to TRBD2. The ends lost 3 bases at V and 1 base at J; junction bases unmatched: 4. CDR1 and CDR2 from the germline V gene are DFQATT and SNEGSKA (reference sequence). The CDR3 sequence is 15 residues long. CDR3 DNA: TGCAGTGCTAGGACTAGCGGGAGTCGGTCCTACGAGCAGTACTTC. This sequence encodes CSARTSGSRSYEQYF.

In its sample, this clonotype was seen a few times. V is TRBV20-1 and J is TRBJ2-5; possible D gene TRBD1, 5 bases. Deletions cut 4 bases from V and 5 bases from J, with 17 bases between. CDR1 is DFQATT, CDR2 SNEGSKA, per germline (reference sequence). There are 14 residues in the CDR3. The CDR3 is CSATRQIIEETQYF. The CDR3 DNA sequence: TGCAGTGCTACCCGACAGATAATTGAGGAGACCCAGTACTTC.

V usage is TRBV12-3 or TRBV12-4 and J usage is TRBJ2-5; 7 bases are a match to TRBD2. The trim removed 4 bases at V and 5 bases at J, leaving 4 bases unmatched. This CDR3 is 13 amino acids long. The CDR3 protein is CASSWEGRETQYF. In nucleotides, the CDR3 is TGTGCCAGCAGTTGGGAGGGGAGGGAGACCCAGTACTTC.

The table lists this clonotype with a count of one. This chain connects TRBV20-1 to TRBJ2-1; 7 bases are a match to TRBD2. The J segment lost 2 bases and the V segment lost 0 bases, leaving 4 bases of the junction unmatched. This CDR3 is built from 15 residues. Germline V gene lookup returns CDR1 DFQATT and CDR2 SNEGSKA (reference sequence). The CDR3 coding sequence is TGCAGTGCTAGAGATTTGCGGGAGCCCTACAATGAGCAGTTCTTC. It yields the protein CSARDLREPYNEQFF.